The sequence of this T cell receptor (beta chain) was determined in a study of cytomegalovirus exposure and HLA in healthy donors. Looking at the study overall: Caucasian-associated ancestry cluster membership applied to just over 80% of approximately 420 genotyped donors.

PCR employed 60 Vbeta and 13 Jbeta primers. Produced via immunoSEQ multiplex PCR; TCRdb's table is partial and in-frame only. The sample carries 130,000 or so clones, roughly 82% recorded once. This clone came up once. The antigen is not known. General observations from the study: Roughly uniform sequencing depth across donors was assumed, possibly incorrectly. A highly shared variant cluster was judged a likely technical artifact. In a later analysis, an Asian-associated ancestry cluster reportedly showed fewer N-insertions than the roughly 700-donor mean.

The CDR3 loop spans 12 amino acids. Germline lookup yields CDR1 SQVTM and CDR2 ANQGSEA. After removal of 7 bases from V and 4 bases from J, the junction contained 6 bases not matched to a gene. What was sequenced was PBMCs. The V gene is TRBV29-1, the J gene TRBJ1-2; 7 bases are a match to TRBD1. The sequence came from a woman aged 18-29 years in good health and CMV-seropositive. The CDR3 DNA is TGCAGCGCACAGGGGCCGCCCTATGGCTACACCTTC. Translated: CSAQGPPYGYTF.